The source of this T cell receptor beta chain is a study of shared clonotypes between healthy human individuals. Study details: Three men and a couple of women, aged 18 to 49, were donors. Three plates each covered CD4 naive and memory; CD8 naive two, CD8 memory one.

Naive CD8 cells were CD45RO-negative, positively selected for CCR7, excluding terminally differentiated effector memory CD45RA+ cells. The study's findings and limits: When naive CD4 clonotypes were compared across a few donors, around 4.6% were shared. The study's rarefaction showed incomplete sorted-subset sequencing despite large depth.

Germline loops: CDR1 SGHTA, CDR2 FQGNSA. Between the trimmed V and J ends, which lost 1 base and 8 bases, there was a span of 8 bases. This CDR3 comprises 12 residues. Only in-frame clones appear in the TCRdb table, and some are missing; sequencing was by immunoSEQ multiplex PCR. The data contain about 2 million clones, less than 95% of them singletons. As concerns this clone: The antigen remains unidentified.

The sample comprised naive CD8+ T cells sorted from blood. The sequence derives from a man younger than 35 in good health. V is TRBV7-2 and J is TRBJ1-1; D gene unclear. CDR3: CASSLVYGEAFF. DNA of the CDR3: TGTGCCAGCAGCTTAGTTTACGGGGAAGCTTTCTTT.